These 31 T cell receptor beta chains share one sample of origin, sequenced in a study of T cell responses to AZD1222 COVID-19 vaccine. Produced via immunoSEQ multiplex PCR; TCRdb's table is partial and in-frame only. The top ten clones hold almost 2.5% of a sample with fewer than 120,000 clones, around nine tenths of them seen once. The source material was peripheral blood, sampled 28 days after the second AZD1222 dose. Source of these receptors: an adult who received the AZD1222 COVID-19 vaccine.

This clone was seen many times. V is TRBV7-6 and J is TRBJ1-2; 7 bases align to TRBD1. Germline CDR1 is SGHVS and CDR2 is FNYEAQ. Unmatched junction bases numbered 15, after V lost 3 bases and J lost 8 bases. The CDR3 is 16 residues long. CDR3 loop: CASSFSSWTGRRGYTF. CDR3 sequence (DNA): TGTGCCAGCAGCTTCTCCTCGTGGACAGGTCGACGGGGCTACACCTTC.

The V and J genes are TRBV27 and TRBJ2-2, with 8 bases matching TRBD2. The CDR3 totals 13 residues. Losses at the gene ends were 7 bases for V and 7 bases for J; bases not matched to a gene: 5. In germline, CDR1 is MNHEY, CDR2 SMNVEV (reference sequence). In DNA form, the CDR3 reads TGTGCCAGCAACGGGGGGGCCGGCGGGGAGCTGTTTTTT. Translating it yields CASNGGAGGELFF.

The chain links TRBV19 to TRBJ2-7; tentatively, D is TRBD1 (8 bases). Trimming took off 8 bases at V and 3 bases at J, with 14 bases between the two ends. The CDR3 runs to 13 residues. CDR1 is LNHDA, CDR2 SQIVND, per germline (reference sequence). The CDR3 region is CASAQGGLYEQYF. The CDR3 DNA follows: TGTGCCAGTGCACAGGGGGGGCTCTACGAGCAGTACTTC. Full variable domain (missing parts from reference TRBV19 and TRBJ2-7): DGGITQSPKYLFRKEGQNVTLSCEQNLNHDAMYWYRQDPGQGLRLIYYSQIVNDFQKGDIAEGYSVSREKKESFPLTVTSAQKNPTAFYLCASAQGGLYEQYFGPGTRLTVT.

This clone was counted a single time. This CDR3 is CASSYYAVRNTDTQYF. The DNA of the CDR3 is TGTGCCAGCAGTTACTACGCGGTACGAAACACAGATACGCAGTATTTT. The chain has TRBV6-6 and TRBJ2-3; D remains unclear. CDR1 and CDR2 (germline): MNHNY, SVGAGI (reference sequence). V was clipped by 1 base and J by 2 bases, with 13 bases between them. There are 16 residues in the CDR3.

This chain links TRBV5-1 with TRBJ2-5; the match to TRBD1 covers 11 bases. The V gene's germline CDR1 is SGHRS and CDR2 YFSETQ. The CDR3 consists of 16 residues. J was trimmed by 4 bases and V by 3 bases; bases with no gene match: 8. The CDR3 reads CASSWGDRGIGETQYF. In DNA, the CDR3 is TGCGCCAGCAGCTGGGGGGACAGGGGGATCGGAGAGACCCAGTACTTC.

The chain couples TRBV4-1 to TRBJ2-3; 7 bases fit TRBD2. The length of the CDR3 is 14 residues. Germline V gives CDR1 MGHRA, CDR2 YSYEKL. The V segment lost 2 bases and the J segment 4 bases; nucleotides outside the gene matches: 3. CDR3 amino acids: CASSQQRESDTQYF. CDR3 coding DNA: TGCGCCAGCAGCCAACAGCGGGAATCAGATACGCAGTATTTT.

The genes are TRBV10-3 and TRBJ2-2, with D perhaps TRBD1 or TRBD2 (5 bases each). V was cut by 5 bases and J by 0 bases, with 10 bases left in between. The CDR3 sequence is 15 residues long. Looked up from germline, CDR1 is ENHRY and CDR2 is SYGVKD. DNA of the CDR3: TGTGCCATCAGTTCCGGGACCTCGAACACCGGGGAGCTGTTTTTT. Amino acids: CAISSGTSNTGELFF.

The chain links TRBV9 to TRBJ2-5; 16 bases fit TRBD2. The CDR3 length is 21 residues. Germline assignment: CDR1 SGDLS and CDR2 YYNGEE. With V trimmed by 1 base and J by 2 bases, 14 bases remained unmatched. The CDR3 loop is CASSVHPGGGTSGGEQETQYF. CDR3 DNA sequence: TGTGCCAGCAGCGTACATCCCGGAGGAGGGACTAGCGGGGGGGAGCAAGAGACCCAGTACTTC.

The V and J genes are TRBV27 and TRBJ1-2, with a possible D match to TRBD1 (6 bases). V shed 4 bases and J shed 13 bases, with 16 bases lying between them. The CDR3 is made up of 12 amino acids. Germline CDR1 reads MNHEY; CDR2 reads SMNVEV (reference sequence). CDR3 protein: CASSWVRGVLTF. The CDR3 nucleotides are TGTGCCAGCAGTTGGGTCAGGGGAGTTCTCACCTTC.

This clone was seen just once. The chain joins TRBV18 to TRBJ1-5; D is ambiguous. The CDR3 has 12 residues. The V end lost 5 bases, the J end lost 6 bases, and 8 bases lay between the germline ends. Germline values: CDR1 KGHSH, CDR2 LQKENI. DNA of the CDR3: TGTGCCAGCTCAGTAGGGATTCAGCCCCAGCATTTT. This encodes CASSVGIQPQHF.

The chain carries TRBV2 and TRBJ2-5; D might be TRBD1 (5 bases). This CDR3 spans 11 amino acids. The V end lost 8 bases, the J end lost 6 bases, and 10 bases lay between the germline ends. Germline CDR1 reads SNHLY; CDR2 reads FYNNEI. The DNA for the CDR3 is TGTGCCAGCCGCAGGGAAAAGACCCAGTACTTC. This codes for CASRREKTQYF.

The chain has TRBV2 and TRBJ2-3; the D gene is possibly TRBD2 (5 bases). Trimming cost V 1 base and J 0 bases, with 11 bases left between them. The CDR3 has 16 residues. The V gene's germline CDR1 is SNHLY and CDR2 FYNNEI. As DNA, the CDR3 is TGTGCCAGCAGTGAAGACGGGCGCGGGAGCACAGATACGCAGTATTTT. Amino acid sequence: CASSEDGRGSTDTQYF.

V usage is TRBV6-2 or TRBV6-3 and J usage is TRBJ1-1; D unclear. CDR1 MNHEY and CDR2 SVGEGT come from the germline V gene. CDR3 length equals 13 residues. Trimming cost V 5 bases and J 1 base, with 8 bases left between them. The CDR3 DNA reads TGTGCCAGCAGTAACGGGCAGAACACTGAAGCTTTCTTT. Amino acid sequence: CASSNGQNTEAFF.

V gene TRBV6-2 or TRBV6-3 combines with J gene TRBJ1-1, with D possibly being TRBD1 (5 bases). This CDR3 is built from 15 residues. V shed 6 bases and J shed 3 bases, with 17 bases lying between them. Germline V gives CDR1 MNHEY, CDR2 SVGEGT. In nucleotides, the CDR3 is TGTGCCAGCAGCCCGGGACGGGATATTGACACTGAAGCTTTCTTT. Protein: CASSPGRDIDTEAFF.

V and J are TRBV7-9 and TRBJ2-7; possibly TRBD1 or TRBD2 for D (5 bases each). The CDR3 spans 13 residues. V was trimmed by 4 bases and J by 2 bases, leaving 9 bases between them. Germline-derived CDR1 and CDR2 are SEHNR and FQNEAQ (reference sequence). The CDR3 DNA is TGTGCCAGCAGCTCCTTGGGGGCCTACGAGCAGTACTTC. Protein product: CASSSLGAYEQYF. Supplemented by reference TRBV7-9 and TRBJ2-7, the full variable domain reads DTGVSQNPRHKITKRGQNVTFRCDPISEHNRLYWYRQTLGQGPEFLTYFQNEAQLEKSRLLSDRFSAERPKGSFSTLEIQRTEQGDSAMYLCASSSLGAYEQYFGPGTRLTVT.

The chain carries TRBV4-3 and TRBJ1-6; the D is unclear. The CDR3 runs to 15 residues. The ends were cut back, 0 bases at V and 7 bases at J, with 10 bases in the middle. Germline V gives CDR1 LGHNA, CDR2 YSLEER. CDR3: CASSQDPEANSPLHF. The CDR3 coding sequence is TGCGCCAGCAGCCAAGATCCTGAGGCCAATTCACCCCTCCACTTT.

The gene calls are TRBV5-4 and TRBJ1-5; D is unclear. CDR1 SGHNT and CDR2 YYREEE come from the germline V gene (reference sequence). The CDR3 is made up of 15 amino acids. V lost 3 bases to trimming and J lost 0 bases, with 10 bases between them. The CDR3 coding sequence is TGTGCCAGCAGCTCACGGGAGAATAGCAATCAGCCCCAGCATTTT. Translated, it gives CASSSRENSNQPQHF.

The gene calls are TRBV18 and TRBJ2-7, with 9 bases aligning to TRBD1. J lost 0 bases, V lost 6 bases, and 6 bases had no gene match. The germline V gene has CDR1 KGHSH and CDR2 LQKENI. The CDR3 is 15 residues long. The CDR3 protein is CASSNPGQGSYEQYF. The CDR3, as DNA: TGTGCCAGCTCGAATCCGGGACAGGGCTCCTACGAGCAGTACTTC.

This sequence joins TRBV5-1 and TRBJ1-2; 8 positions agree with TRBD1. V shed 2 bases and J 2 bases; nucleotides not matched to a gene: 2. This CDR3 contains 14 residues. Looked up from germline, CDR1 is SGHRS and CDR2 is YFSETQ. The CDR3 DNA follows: TGCGCCAGCAGCTTACGGACAGGGAACTATGGCTACACCTTC. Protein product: CASSLRTGNYGYTF.

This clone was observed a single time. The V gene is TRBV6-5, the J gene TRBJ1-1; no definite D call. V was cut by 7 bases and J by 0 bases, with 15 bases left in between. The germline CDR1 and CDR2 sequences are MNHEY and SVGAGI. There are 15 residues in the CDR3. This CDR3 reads CASTGRRFLNTEAFF. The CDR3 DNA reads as TGTGCCAGCACCGGCAGGAGGTTTTTGAACACTGAAGCTTTCTTT.

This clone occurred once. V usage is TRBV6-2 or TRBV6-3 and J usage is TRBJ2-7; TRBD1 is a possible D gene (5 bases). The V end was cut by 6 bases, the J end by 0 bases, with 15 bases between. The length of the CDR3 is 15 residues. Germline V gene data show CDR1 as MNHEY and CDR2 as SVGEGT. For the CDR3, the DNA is TGTGCCAGCAGCATCAGGACACCGAGCTCCTACGAGCAGTACTTC. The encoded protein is CASSIRTPSSYEQYF.

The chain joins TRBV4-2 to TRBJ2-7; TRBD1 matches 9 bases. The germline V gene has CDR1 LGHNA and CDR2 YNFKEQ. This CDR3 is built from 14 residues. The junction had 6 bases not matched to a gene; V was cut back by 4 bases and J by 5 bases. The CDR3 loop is CASSLTGGENEQYF. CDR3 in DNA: TGTGCCAGCAGCCTCACAGGGGGCGAAAACGAGCAGTACTTC.

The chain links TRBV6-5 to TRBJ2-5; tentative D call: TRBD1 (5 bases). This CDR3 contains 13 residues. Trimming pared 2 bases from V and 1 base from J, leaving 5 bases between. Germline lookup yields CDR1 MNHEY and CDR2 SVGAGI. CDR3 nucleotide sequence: TGTGCCAGCAGTTACGGGGCCCAAGAGACCCAGTACTTC. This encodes CASSYGAQETQYF.

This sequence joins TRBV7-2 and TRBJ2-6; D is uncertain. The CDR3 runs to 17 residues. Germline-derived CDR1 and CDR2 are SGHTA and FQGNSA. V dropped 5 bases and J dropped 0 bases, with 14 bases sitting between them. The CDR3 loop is CASSLERVFSGANVLTF. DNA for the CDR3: TGTGCCAGCAGCCTGGAAAGGGTCTTCTCTGGGGCCAACGTCCTGACTTTC.

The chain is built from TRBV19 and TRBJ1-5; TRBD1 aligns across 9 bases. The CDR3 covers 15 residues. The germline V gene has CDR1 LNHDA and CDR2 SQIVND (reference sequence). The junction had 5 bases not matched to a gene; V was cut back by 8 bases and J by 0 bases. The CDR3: CASGQGTYSNQPQHF. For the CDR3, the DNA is TGTGCCAGTGGACAGGGGACTTATAGCAATCAGCCCCAGCATTTT.

CDR3 region: CAPRELAGAGETQYF. In DNA form, the CDR3 reads TGCGCCCCTAGGGAACTAGCGGGGGCGGGAGAGACCCAGTACTTC. V gene TRBV10-1 combines with J gene TRBJ2-5; TRBD2 matches 11 bases. This CDR3 has 15 amino acids. V was pared by 11 bases and J by 4 bases, with 12 bases of the junction left unmatched. In germline, CDR1 is WNHNN, CDR2 SYGVQD (reference sequence).

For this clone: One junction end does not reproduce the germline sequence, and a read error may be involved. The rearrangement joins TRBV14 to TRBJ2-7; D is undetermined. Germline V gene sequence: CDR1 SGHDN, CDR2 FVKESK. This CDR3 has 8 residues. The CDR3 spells CASSPPPF. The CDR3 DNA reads TGTGCCAGCAGCCCCCCCCCATTC. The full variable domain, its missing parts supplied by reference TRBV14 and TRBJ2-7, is EAGVTQFPSHSVIEKGQTVTLRCDPISGHDNLYWYRRVMGKEIKFLLHFVKESKQDESGMPNNRFLAERTGGTYSTLKVQPAELEDSGVYFCASSPPPFGPGTRLTVT.

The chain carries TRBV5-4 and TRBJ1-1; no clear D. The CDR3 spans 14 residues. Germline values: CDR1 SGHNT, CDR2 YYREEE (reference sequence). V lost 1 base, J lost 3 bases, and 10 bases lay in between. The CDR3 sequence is CASSLTGLHTEAFF. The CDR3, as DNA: TGTGCCAGCAGCTTGACGGGCCTTCACACTGAAGCTTTCTTT.

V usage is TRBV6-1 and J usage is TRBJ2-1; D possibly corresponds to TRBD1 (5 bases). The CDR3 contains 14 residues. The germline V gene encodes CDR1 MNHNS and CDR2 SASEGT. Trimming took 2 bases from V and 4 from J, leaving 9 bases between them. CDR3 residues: CASSEMAGYNEQFF. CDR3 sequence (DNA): TGTGCCAGCAGTGAAATGGCAGGGTACAATGAGCAGTTCTTC.

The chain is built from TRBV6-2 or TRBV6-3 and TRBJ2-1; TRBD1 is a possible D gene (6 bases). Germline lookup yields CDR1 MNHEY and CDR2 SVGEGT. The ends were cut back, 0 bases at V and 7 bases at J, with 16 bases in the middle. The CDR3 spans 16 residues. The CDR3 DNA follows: TGTGCCAGCAGTTACTCGAGAGCCAGGGGCGGGAATGAGCAGTTCTTC. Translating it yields CASSYSRARGGNEQFF.

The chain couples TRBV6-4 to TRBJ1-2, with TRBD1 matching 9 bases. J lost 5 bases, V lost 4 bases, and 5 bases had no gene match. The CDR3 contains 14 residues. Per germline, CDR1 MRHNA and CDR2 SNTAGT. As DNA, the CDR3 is TGTGCCAGCAGTGGGGGACAGGGCTCGTATGGCTACACCTTC. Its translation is CASSGGQGSYGYTF.